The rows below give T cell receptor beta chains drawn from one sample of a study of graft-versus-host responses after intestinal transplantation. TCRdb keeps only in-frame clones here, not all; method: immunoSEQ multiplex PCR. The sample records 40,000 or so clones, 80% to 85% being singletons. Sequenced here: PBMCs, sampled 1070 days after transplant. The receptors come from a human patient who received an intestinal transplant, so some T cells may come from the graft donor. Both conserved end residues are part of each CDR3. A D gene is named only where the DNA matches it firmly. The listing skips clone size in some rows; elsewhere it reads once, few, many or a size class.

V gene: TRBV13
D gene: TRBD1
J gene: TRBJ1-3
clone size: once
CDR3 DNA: TGTGCCAGCAGCTTTCAGGGGGCCCCTGGAAACACCATATATTTT
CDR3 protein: CASSFQGAPGNTIYF

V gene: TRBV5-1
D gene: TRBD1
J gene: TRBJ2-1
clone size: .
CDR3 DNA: TGCGCCAGCAGGCCCGGGACAGGGGGCAATGAGCAGTTCTTC
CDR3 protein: CASRPGTGGNEQFF

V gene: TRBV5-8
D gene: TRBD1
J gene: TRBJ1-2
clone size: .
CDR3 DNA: TGTGCCAGCAGTCCTAACAGGGGGCCGGGTGGCTACACCTTC
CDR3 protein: CASSPNRGPGGYTF

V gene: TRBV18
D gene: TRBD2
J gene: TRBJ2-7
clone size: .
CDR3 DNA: TGTGCCAGCTCACCACCGGCTAGCGGGGGTTCCTACGAGCAGTACTTC
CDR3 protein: CASSPPASGGSYEQYF

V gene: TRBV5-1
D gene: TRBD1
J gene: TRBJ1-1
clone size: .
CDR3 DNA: TGCGCCAGCAGCCCGAGAGACAGGGGGAACACTGAAGCTTTCTTT
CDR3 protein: CASSPRDRGNTEAFF

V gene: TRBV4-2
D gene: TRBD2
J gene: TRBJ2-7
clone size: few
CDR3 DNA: TGTGCCAGCAGCCAAGAGGAGACTAGCGCGGAGGAGCAGTACTTC
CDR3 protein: CASSQEETSAEEQYF

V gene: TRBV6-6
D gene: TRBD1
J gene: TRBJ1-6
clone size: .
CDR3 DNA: TGTGCCAGCAGCCTGGGACAGCGGAATTCACCCCTCCACTTT
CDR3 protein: CASSLGQRNSPLHF

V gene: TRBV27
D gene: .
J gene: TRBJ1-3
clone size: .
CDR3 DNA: TGTGCCAGCAGTTTATCCAGGGGTCCTGGAAACACCATATATTTT
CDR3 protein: CASSLSRGPGNTIYF

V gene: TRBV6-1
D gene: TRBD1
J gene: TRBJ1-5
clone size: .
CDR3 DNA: TGTGCCAGCAGAGGACAGGCCTCTCAGCCCCAGCATTTT
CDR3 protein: CASRGQASQPQHF

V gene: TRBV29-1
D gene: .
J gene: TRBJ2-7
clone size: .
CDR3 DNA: TGCAGCGCGTCCGTTGGAGGGGGCTACGAGCAGTACTTC
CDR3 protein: CSASVGGGYEQYF

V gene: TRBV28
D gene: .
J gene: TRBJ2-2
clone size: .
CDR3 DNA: TGTGCCAGCAGTTCATCAGAGTTCGAGGCCGGGGAGCTGTTTTTT
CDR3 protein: CASSSSEFEAGELFF

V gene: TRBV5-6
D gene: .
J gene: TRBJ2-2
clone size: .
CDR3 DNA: TGTGCCAGCAGCCTTGAGGGGCTGGGGACCGGGGAGCTGTTTTTT
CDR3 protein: CASSLEGLGTGELFF

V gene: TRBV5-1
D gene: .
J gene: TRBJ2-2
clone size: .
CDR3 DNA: TGCGCCAGCAGCTTGGAATATAAGCGGGCGAACACCGGGGAGCTGTTTTTT
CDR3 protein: CASSLEYKRANTGELFF

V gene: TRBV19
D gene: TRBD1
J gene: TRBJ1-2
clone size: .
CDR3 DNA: TGTGCCAGTGAGGGGGAGGGGGCACATGGCTACACCTTC
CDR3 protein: CASEGEGAHGYTF

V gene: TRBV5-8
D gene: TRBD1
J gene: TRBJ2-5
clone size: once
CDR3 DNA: TGTGCCACCATGTCCGGGACAGGGGGTCAAGAGACCCAGTACTTC
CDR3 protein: CATMSGTGGQETQYF

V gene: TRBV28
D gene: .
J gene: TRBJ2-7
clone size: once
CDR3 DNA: TGTGCCAGCAGTACAGGGTGGACCTACGAGCAGTACTTC
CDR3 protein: CASSTGWTYEQYF